The clone carrying this T cell receptor (beta chain) showed up many times. Its matching antigen is unknown. The data originate from a study of T cells in Graves' hyperthyroidism and ophthalmopathy. Findings of the study overall: Blood samples included most of the expanded thyroid clonotypes exceeding 0.001.

Pregnant or lactating patients were excluded, as were those with uncontrolled infection or other autoimmune disease. Looked up from germline, CDR1 is MNHNS and CDR2 is SASEGT. V was shortened by 8 bases and J by 1 base, with 12 bases between the two germline ends. The CDR3 contains 14 residues. RNA transcripts provided the source from which TCR beta CDR3 regions were amplified. TCR CDR3 regions were first amplified by RT-PCR with HTBI primers. One entry per CDR3 protein results from TCRdb running MiXCR on the multiplex PCR reads. The table has about 640,000 distinct CDR3 sequences, about 20% seen once; the top ten hold around a third.

The gene calls are TRBV6-1 and TRBJ1-3, with TRBD1 as a possible D gene (6 bases). This clonotype was sampled from a man between 25 and 39 years old with Graves' ophthalmopathy. The sequenced material came from blood. CDR3 amino acids: CASHTGTSGNTIYF. The CDR3 nucleotides read TGTGCCAGCCATACAGGGACGTCTGGAAACACCATATATTTT.